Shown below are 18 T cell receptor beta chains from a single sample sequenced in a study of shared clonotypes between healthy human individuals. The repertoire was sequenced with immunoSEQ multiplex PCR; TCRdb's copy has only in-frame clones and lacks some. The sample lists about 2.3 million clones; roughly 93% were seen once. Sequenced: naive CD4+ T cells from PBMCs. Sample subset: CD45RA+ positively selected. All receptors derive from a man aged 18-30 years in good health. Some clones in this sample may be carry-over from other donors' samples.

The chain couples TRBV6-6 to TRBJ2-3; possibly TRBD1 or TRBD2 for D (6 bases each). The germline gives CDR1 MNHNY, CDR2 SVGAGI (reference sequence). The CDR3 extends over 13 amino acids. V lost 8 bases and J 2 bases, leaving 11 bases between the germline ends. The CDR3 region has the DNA TGTGCCAGCTCCGGGGGCACCACAGATACGCAGTATTTT. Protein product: CASSGGTTDTQYF.

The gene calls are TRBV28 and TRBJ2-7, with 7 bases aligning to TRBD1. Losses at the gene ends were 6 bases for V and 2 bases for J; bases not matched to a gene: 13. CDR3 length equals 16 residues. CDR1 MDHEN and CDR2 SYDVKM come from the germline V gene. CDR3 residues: CASSLLPSTGTYEQYF. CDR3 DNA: TGTGCCAGCAGCTTACTCCCGTCGACAGGGACCTACGAGCAGTACTTC.

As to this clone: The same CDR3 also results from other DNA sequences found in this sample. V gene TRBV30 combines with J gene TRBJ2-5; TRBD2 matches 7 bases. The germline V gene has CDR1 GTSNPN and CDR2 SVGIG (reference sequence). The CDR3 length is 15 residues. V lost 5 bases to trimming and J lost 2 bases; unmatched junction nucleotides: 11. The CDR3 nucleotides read TGTGCCTGGGGGCGGTGGACGGGGGGACAAGAGACCCAGTACTTC. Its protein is CAWGRWTGGQETQYF.

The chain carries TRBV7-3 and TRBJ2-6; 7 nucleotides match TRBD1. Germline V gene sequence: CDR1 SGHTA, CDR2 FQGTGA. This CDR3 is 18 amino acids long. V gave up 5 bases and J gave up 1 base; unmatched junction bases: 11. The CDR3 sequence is CASSTKQGNLSGANVLTF. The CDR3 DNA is TGTGCCAGCAGCACCAAACAGGGGAACCTGTCTGGGGCCAACGTCCTGACTTTC.

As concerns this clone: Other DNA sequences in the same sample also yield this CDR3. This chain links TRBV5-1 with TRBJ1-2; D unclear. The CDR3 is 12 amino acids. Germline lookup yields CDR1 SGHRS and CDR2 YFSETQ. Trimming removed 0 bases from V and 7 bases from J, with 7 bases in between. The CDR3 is CASSLEGSGYTF. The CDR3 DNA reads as TGCGCCAGCAGCTTGGAAGGTAGTGGCTACACCTTC.

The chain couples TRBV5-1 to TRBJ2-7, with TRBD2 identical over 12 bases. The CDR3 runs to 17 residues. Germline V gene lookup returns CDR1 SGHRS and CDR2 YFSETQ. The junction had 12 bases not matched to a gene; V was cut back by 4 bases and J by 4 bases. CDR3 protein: CASSKKLAGGATYEQYF. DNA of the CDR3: TGCGCCAGCAGCAAGAAACTAGCGGGAGGAGCCACGTACGAGCAGTACTTC.

CDR3 nucleotide sequence: TGTGCCAGCAGTTTAACCACCCCCGGGTCCTCCCGGCAGTACTTC. It is translated as CASSLTTPGSSRQYF. J is TRBJ2-7 and V is TRBV28; D unclear. The CDR3 covers 15 residues. The germline V gene has CDR1 MDHEN and CDR2 SYDVKM. The V end was cut by 2 bases, the J end by 9 bases, with 20 bases between.

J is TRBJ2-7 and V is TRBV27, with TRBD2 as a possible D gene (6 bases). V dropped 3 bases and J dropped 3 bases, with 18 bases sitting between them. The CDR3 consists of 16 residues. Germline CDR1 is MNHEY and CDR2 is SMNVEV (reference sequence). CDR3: CASSFLGRDWSYEQYF. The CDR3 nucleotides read TGTGCCAGCAGTTTCCTAGGGCGGGACTGGAGCTACGAGCAGTACTTC.

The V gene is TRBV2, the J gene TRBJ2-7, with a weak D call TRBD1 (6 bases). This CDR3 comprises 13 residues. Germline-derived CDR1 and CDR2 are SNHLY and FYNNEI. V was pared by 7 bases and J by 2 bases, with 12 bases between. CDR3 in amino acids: CASTTDRTYEQYF. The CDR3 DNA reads TGTGCCAGCACCACGGACAGAACCTACGAGCAGTACTTC.

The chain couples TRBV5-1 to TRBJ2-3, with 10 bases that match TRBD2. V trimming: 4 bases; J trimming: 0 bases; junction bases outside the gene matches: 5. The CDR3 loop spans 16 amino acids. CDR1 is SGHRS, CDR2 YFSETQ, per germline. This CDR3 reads CASSVTSGASTDTQYF. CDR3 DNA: TGCGCCAGCAGCGTCACTAGCGGGGCCAGCACAGATACGCAGTATTTT.

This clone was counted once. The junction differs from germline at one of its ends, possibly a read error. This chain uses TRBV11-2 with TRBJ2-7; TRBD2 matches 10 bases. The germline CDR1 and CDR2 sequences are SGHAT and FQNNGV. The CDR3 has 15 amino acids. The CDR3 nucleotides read TGCGCCAGCAGCCAGTGGACTAGCGGAAACTACGAGCAGTACTTC. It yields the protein CASSQWTSGNYEQYF.

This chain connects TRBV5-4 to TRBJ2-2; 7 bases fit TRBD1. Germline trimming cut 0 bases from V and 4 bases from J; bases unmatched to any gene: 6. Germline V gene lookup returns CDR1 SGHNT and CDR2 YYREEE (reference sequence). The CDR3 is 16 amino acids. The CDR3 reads CASSLARTGATGELFF. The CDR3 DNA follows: TGTGCCAGCAGCTTGGCCCGGACAGGTGCCACCGGGGAGCTGTTTTTT.

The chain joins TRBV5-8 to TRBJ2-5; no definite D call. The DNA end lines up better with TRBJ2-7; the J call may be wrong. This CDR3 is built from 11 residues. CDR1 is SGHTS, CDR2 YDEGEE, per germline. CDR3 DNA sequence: TGTGCCAGCAGCCGCTCCTACGAGCAGTACTTC. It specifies CASSRSYEQYF.

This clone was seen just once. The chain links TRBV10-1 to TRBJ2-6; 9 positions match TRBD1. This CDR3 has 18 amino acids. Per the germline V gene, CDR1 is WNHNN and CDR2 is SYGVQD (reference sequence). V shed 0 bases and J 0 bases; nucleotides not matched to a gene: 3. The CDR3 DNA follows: TGCGCCAGCAGTGAGTCTGTGACAGGGGGCTCTGGGGCCAACGTCCTGACTTTC. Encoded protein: CASSESVTGGSGANVLTF.

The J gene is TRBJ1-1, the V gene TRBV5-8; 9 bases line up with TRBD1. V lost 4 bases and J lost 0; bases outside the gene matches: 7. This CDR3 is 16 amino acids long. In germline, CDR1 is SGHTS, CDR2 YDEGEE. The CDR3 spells CASSQDRGMVNTEAFF. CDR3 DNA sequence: TGTGCCAGCAGCCAAGACAGGGGGATGGTGAACACTGAAGCTTTCTTT.

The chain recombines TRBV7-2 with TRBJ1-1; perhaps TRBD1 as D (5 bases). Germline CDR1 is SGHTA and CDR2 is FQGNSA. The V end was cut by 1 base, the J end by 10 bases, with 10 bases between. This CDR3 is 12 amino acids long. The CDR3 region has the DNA TGTGCCAGCAGCTTAGTCAGGGTAGGAGCTTTCTTT. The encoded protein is CASSLVRVGAFF. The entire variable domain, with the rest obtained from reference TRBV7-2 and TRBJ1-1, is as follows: GAGVSQSPSNKVTEKGKDVELRCDPISGHTALYWYRQSLGQGLEFLIYFQGNSAPDKSGLPSDRFSAERTGGSVSTLTIQRTQQEDSAVYLCASSLVRVGAFFGQGTRLTVV.

CDR3 residues: CASSLGLGDEQFF. CDR3 coding DNA: TGTGCCAGCAGTTTAGGGCTGGGGGATGAGCAGTTCTTC. V and J are TRBV28 and TRBJ2-1; D is perhaps TRBD1 or TRBD2 (5 bases each). This CDR3 is 13 amino acids long. Per germline, CDR1 MDHEN and CDR2 SYDVKM. With 2 bases removed from V and 8 bases from J, the gap between germline ends came to 10 bases. Full variable domain (remainder filled in from reference TRBV28 and TRBJ2-1): DVKVTQSSRYLVKRTGEKVFLECVQDMDHENMFWYRQDPGLGLRLIYFSYDVKMKEKGDIPEGYSVSREKKERFSLILESASTNQTSMYLCASSLGLGDEQFFGPGTRLTVL.

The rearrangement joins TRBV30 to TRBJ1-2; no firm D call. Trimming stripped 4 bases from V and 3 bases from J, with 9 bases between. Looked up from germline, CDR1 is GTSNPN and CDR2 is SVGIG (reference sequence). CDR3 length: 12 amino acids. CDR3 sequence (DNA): TGTGCCTGGACTTTGCTAGACTATGGCTACACCTTC. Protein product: CAWTLLDYGYTF.